At least ten counts were recorded for the clone carrying this T cell receptor beta chain. With 5 bases clipped from V and 8 bases from J, the junction kept 13 bases outside the gene matches. This CDR3 region has 15 residues. Per the germline V gene, CDR1 is MNHEY and CDR2 is SVGAGI. The sample is drawn from a study of blood T cells in healthy people across ages. Using a J-beta primer mix together with a sample-barcoded 5' primer, a second PCR was run for about 7 to 12 cycles. MiXCR, run by TCRdb on the 5' RACE reads, gives a single entry per CDR3 protein. The repertoire holds about 600,000 distinct CDR3 sequences, with about 45% as singletons. The donors, all healthy, were Caucasians living in Russia, aged 6 to 90. In each sample, at least 7 million PBMCs were isolated.

This clonotype was sampled from a man at least 80 years old in good health. The V call is TRBV6-5, the J call TRBJ1-2; 8 bases line up with TRBD1. Sequenced sample: blood. For the CDR3, the DNA is TGTGCCAGCAGTCCAACTTTCTGGACAGGGCGCGGCTACACCTTC. Amino acid sequence: CASSPTFWTGRGYTF.